Sequencing of this TCR beta chain was carried out in a study of vaccination and CD4 T cells after COVID-19. In regard to this clonotype: The target antigen is unknown.

Cultured CD4+ T-cell DNA underwent Oncomine TCR Beta short-read sequencing. A single record per CDR3 protein comes from TCRdb applying MiXCR to the PCR reads. The sample yields some 13,000 distinct CDR3 sequences, 56% seen once. CDR1 is SGHNT, CDR2 YENEEA, per germline. This CDR3 is built from 13 residues. Trimming removed 0 bases from V and 5 bases from J, with 7 bases in between. Treatment given: roughly 10-day PBMC culture with coronavirus spike peptide pools or control peptides (ViraFEST assay). The receptor was isolated from a human donor who had recovered from COVID-19. This rearrangement joins TRBV11-3 to TRBJ1-1, with D perhaps matching TRBD1 (5 bases). Sequenced input: CD4+ T cells from blood, cultured in vitro. In DNA, the CDR3 is TGTGCCAGCAGCTTAGAAGGGGAGACTGAAGCTTTCTTT. It translates to CASSLEGETEAFF.